One and the same sample provided the 9 T cell receptor beta chains below, sequenced in a study of blood T cell repertoires in COVID-19. The data were produced by immunoSEQ multiplex PCR, yet TCRdb's version contains in-frame clones alone and is incomplete. The sample holds under 450,000 clones, approximately 89% seen once. The sequenced sample was peripheral blood. The receptors here all came from a woman aged 50 to 60 with COVID-19, enrolled during active disease.

In regard to this clone: Other DNA sequences in the sample encode the same CDR3. The V and J genes are TRBV4-1 and TRBJ2-7, with 9 bases that match TRBD2. CDR1 MGHRA and CDR2 YSYEKL come from the germline V gene. The CDR3 spans 15 residues. Unmatched junction bases numbered 2, after V lost 1 base and J lost 1 base. The CDR3 protein is CASSQGLADSYEQYF. CDR3 nucleotides: TGCGCCAGCAGCCAAGGACTAGCGGATTCCTACGAGCAGTACTTC.

In DNA, the CDR3 is TGTGCCAGCAGCCCCTGGAGGGGAAGTGGTCCCTACGAGCAGTACTTC. It yields the protein CASSPWRGSGPYEQYF. The chain recombines TRBV6-6 with TRBJ2-7; D possibly corresponds to TRBD2 (6 bases). Per germline, CDR1 MNHNY and CDR2 SVGAGI (reference sequence). The CDR3 sequence is 16 residues long. V dropped 6 bases and J dropped 2 bases, with 20 bases sitting between them.

V and J are TRBV13 and TRBJ2-7, with D unclear. Trimming took off 6 bases at V and 5 bases at J, with 11 bases between the two ends. Per the germline V gene, CDR1 is PRHDT and CDR2 is FYEKMQ (reference sequence). This CDR3 has 12 amino acids. CDR3 in amino acids: CASSQIPHEQYF. As DNA, the CDR3 is TGTGCCAGCAGTCAAATTCCCCACGAGCAGTACTTC.

CDR3 in DNA: TGCGCCAGCAGCTTGACAGTAGGGGTCATAAACACTGAAGCTTTCTTT. It translates to CASSLTVGVINTEAFF. V usage is TRBV5-1 and J usage is TRBJ1-1; D might be TRBD1 (5 bases). In germline, CDR1 is SGHRS, CDR2 YFSETQ. There are 16 residues in the CDR3. V was clipped by 1 base and J by 2 bases, with 15 bases between them.

DNA for the CDR3: TGTGCCAGCAGCTTAGTAGCGAACACTGAAGCTTTCTTT. As protein: CASSLVANTEAFF. The chain joins TRBV11-3 to TRBJ1-1; D ambiguous. Trimming shortened V by 1 base and J by 1 base, and 4 bases separated the two germline ends. The germline V gene encodes CDR1 SGHNT and CDR2 YENEEA. The CDR3 contains 13 residues.

The chain uses TRBV4-1 and TRBJ1-5, with D unclear. The V gene's germline CDR1 is MGHRA and CDR2 YSYEKL. The CDR3 loop spans 15 amino acids. V dropped 4 bases and J dropped 5 bases, with 15 bases sitting between them. The CDR3 reads CASSLRGGGDQPQHF. The CDR3 DNA sequence: TGCGCCAGCAGCCTCCGGGGTGGTGGGGATCAGCCCCAGCATTTT.

This clone was seen once. The J gene is TRBJ1-1, the V gene TRBV5-4; D is possibly TRBD1 (5 bases). Trimming left V 1 base short and J 1 base short, with 14 bases between. This CDR3 comprises 16 residues. Per the germline V gene, CDR1 is SGHNT and CDR2 is YYREEE (reference sequence). CDR3: CASSLPTGDSNTEAFF. DNA of the CDR3: TGTGCCAGCAGCTTGCCAACAGGTGACTCGAACACTGAAGCTTTCTTT.

The chain joins TRBV5-1 to TRBJ1-1; TRBD1 is a possible D gene (5 bases). CDR1 and CDR2 (germline): SGHRS, YFSETQ. The CDR3 is made up of 15 amino acids. V was pared by 1 base and J by 4 bases, with 14 bases between. CDR3 loop: CASSLLQGRSTEAFF. Written as DNA, the CDR3 is TGCGCCAGCAGCTTGTTGCAGGGTAGGAGCACTGAAGCTTTCTTT.

The chain has TRBV9 and TRBJ1-2; 10 bases align to TRBD1. Germline V CDR1 and CDR2: SGDLS, YYNGEE. V was pared by 4 bases and J by 3 bases, with 12 bases of the junction left unmatched. The CDR3 loop spans 17 amino acids. Here the CDR3 reads CASSLRDRGSQDYGYTF. Here the CDR3 DNA reads TGTGCCAGCAGCCTCCGGGACAGGGGCTCGCAGGACTATGGCTACACCTTC.